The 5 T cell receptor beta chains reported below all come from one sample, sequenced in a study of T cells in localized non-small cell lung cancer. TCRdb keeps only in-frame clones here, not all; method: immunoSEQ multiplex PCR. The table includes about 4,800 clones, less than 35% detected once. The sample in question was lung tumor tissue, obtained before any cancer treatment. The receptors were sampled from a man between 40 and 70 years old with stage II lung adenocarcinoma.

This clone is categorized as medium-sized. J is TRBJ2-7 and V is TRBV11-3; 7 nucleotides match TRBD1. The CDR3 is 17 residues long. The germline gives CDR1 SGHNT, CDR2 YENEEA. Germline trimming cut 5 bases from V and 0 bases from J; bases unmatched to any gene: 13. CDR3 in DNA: TGTGCCAGCAGCCATATATTGACAGGGACAAGCTCCTACGAGCAGTACTTC. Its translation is CASSHILTGTSSYEQYF.

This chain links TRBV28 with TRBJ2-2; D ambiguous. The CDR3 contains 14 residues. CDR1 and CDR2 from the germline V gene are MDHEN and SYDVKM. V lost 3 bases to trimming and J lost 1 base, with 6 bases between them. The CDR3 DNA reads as TGTGCCAGCAGTTTGGGCGGGAACACCGGGGAGCTGTTTTTT. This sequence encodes CASSLGGNTGELFF.

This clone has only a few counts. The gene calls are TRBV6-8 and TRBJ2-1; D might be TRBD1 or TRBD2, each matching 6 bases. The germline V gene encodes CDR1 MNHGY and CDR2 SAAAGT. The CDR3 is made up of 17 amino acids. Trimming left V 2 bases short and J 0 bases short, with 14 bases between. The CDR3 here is CASSYGGTNPSYNEQFF. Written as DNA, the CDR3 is TGTGCCAGCAGTTACGGGGGGACAAACCCCTCCTACAATGAGCAGTTCTTC.

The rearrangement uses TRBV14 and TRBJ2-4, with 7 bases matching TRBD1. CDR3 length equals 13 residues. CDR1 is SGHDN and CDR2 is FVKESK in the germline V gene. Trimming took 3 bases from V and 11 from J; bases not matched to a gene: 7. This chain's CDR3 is CASSQLTGTVQYF. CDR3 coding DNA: TGTGCCAGCAGCCAGTTGACAGGGACGGTTCAGTACTTC.

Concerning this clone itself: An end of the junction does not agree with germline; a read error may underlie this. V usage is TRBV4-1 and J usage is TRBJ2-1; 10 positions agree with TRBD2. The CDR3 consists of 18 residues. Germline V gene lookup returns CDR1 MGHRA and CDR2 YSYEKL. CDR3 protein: CTSSQDRSGRSRVNEQFF. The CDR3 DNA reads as TGCACCAGCAGCCAAGACCGTAGCGGGAGGAGCCGTGTGAATGAGCAGTTCTTC.